This TCR beta chain was captured in a study of blood T cell repertoires in COVID-19. About the research overall: COVID-19 samples from acute and convalescent phases originated in the United States, Italy and Spain. Sample material is recorded as cDNA or gDNA derived from T cells, B-cell-depleted T cells, or PBMCs.

Source study methods: Amplification of reference gene primers provided the estimated nucleated cell counts. The protocol was immunoSEQ multiplex PCR, while the TCRdb copy is restricted to in-frame clones and leaves out a portion. V and J calls and clone size are given by that table; D and trimming were obtained from the DNA. Among 150,000 to 180,000 clones listed, about 90% were seen once. Germline loops: CDR1 SGHVS, CDR2 FNYEAQ. This CDR3 spans 15 amino acids. Trimming left V 3 bases short and J 3 bases short, with 14 bases between. The V and J genes are TRBV7-6 and TRBJ1-1, with TRBD1 as a possible D gene (6 bases). This sequence originates from a man in his fifties or sixties with acute or convalescent COVID-19. What was sequenced was peripheral blood. In DNA, the CDR3 is TGTGCCAGCAGCTTCGTGGGAGCAGGGGACACTGAAGCTTTCTTT. Its protein product is CASSFVGAGDTEAFF.